This TCR beta chain came from a study of beta chain features in type 1 diabetes. In total, each donor contributed a single heparinised blood draw that averaged around 0.12 L. The sequenced template was cDNA made from the entire isolated RNA. Assay: immunoSEQ multiplex PCR; the TCRdb copy retains only in-frame clones and omits some. This sample has approximately 140,000 clones, with approximately 9.8% found just once. Study-level points and caveats: Junctions at VDJ sites from type 1 diabetes patients had fewer insertions and more deletions. Patients' naive, central memory and Treg TCRB repertoires seemed closer to one another than those of healthy donors. Equally in patients and controls, PCR might preferentially amplify shorter templates.

With respect to this clone: Its antigen remains unidentified.

V lost 2 bases and J 2 bases, leaving 7 bases between the germline ends. Per the germline V gene, CDR1 is SNHLY and CDR2 is FYNNEI. The CDR3 has 14 residues. This receptor was obtained from a middle-aged woman in good health. Sequenced sample: central memory CD4+ T cells from blood. The rearrangement links TRBV2 to TRBJ1-3; tentatively, D is TRBD1 (5 bases). The CDR3 DNA follows: TGTGCCAGCAGTGAACCCAGGGCTGGAAACACCATATATTTT. Its translation: CASSEPRAGNTIYF.